Reported below is one T cell receptor beta chain. Per the original data handling: Nucleated cell counts were estimated from reference gene primer amplification. TCRdb's table, derived via immunoSEQ multiplex PCR, lists solely in-frame clones and lacks some. From that table come the V and J calls and clone size; the DNA was used to work out D and trimming. The sample has approximately 45,000 clones, roughly 86% seen once. V lost 3 bases to trimming and J lost 1 base, with 12 bases between them. Per the germline V gene, CDR1 is LNHDA and CDR2 is SQIVND (reference sequence). CDR3 length equals 15 residues. This sample is part of a study of blood T cell repertoires in COVID-19. About the study: Samples came from the United States, Italy and Spain, spanning acute and convalescent COVID-19. The analysed material was cDNA or gDNA that came from T cells, B-cell-depleted T cells, or PBMCs.

This clonotype was obtained from a human donor in a cohort sampled during active COVID-19. The chain couples TRBV19 to TRBJ1-2; D unclear. The sample comprised peripheral blood. The CDR3 DNA sequence: TGTGCCAGTAGTATGTTAGCGGGAGTTAACTATGGCTACACCTTC. Translation gives CASSMLAGVNYGYTF.